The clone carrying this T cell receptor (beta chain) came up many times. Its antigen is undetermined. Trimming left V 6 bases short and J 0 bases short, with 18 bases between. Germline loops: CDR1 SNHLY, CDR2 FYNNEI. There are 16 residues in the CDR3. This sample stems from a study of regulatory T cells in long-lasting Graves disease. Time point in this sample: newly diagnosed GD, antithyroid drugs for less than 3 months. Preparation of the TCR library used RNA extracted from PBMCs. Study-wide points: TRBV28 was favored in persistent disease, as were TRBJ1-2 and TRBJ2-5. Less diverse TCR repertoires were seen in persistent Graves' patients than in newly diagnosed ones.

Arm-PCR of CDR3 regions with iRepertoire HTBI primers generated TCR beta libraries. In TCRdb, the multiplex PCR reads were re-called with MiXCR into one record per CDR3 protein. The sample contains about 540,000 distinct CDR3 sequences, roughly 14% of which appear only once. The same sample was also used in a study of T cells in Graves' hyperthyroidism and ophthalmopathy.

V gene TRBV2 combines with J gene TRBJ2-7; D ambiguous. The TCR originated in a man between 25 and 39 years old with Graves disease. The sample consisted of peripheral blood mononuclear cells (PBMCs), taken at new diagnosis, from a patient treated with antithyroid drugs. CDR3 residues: CASRLTLVRASYEQYF. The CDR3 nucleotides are TGTGCCAGCAGACTAACTCTAGTCCGAGCCTCCTACGAGCAGTACTTC.